This TCR beta chain derives from a study of shared clonotypes between healthy human individuals. Note on this clone: Antigen unknown.

Study results and caveats: Naive subsets generally exceeded memory subsets in estimated richness. Some clonotypes were shared by all four sorted-subset donors, while others were not shared. The non-shared ones had lower generation probabilities than the shared ones. Rarefaction showed sorted-subset sequencing was incomplete despite large depth. Researchers sampled blood only, noting tissue repertoires likely differ.

Profiled with immunoSEQ multiplex PCR; TCRdb holds only in-frame clones, not every one. The repertoire consists of roughly 1.5 million clones, with approximately 98% occurring once and the leading ten covering approximately 0.45%. Material for sequencing was naive CD4+ T cells sorted from blood. Subset meaning: CD45RA+ positively selected. The TCR comes from a young man in good health.

CDR3 sequence reads: CASSSGDRGPWELFF. The CDR3 bases are TGTGCCAGCAGCTCCGGGGACAGGGGGCCCTGGGAGCTGTTTTTT. This chain uses TRBV9 with TRBJ2-2; 12 nucleotides match TRBD1. Germline trimming cut 4 bases from V and 9 bases from J; bases unmatched to any gene: 7. The germline gives CDR1 SGDLS, CDR2 YYNGEE. The CDR3 sequence is 15 residues long.